This T cell receptor beta chain was observed in a study of T-cell memory formation after mild COVID-19. Whole-study findings and limits: Contracting CD4+ clones sat mainly in CM and EM; CD8+ in EMRA. Whereas later expanders leaned CD4+, clones contracting day 15 to 85 showed a balanced CD4/CD8 makeup.

The table lists this clonotype with a few counts. Its antigen is still unknown. The V gene's germline CDR1 is SGHRS and CDR2 YFSETQ. The CDR3 length is 18 residues. Trimming removed 3 bases from V and 0 bases from J; junction bases left unmatched: 8. TCRdb fed the 5' RACE reads into MiXCR, producing one record per CDR3 protein. The data show 350,000 to 400,000 distinct CDR3 sequences, with 14% seen just once and under 25% held by the top ten. This receptor was obtained from a man between 18 and 35 years old who had mild COVID-19 (a few samples of this study predate the infection). Cell type and time point are not known. Sequencing was performed on PBMCs or a T cell subset sorted from them (not recorded which). The chain employs TRBV5-1 and TRBJ2-3; 12 nucleotides line up with TRBD2. DNA of the CDR3: TGCGCCAGCAGCTCCACTAGCGGGGGGCCCCCAAGCACAGATACGCAGTATTTT. This gives the protein CASSSTSGGPPSTDTQYF.